What follows are 30 T cell receptor beta chains derived from one specimen sequenced in a study of human T cells and chemical hapten exposure. Stated time point: pre-sensitization, week 0. Treatment: therapeutic diphenylcyclopropenone sensitization with weekly scalp DPC. TCRdb recomputed calls from the RACE reads with MiXCR, one row per CDR3 protein. The sample records about 260,000 distinct CDR3 sequences, 8.6% being singletons. The sequencing here drew on whole blood, taken in connection with sensitization to the hapten diphenylcyclopropenone (DPC). All receptors derive from a woman between 40 and 55 years old with alopecia areata. Some clones in this sample may be carry-over from other donors' samples.

This clonotype was detected a few times. The V call is TRBV10-3, the J call TRBJ2-7; D call uncertain. The CDR3 covers 14 residues. Trimming shortened V by 0 bases and J by 3 bases, and 9 bases separated the two germline ends. CDR1 ENHRY and CDR2 SYGVKD come from the germline V gene. The CDR3 DNA reads as TGTGCCATCAGTGAGTCGATGGGGTTCTACGAGCAGTACTTC. Protein sequence: CAISESMGFYEQYF.

This chain links TRBV29-1 with TRBJ2-3; the D call may be TRBD1 or TRBD2 (5 bases each). The CDR3 consists of 16 residues. CDR1 is SQVTM, CDR2 ANQGSEA, per germline. Trimming removed 3 bases at V and 2 bases at J, with 18 bases between. The CDR3: CSVDGRHPGATDTQYF. As DNA, the CDR3 is TGCAGCGTTGACGGTCGGCACCCCGGGGCCACAGATACGCAGTATTTT.

This clonotype has more than one count but fewer than ten. The rearrangement uses TRBV6-2 or TRBV6-3 and TRBJ2-1; either TRBD1 or TRBD2 may supply D (5 bases each). In germline, CDR1 is MNHEY, CDR2 SVGEGT. V lost 7 bases and J 8 bases, leaving 12 bases between the germline ends. This CDR3 has 12 amino acids. CDR3 region: CASKPGGDEQFF. The CDR3 DNA reads as TGTGCCAGCAAGCCTGGGGGAGATGAGCAGTTCTTC.

The J gene is TRBJ1-1, the V gene TRBV6-5; the D is unclear. CDR3 length: 15 amino acids. The V end was cut by 0 bases, the J end by 11 bases, with 19 bases between. The germline CDR1 and CDR2 sequences are MNHEY and SVGAGI. CDR3 nucleotides: TGTGCCAGCAGTTACTCGAACTCGGTAGGCGGACGGGCTTTCTTT. This translates into CASSYSNSVGGRAFF.

This clonotype was detected many times. For the CDR3, the DNA is TGTGCCAGCACTTTAACCCCGTGGACTCCATCCTCCTACGAGCAGTACTTC. Translation: CASTLTPWTPSSYEQYF. V usage is TRBV6-2 or TRBV6-3 and J usage is TRBJ2-7; possible D gene TRBD2, 5 bases. Germline V gene data show CDR1 as MNHEY and CDR2 as SVGEGT. Between the trimmed V and J ends, which lost 7 bases and 0 bases, there was a span of 22 bases. The CDR3 runs to 17 residues.

The sample holds many counts of this clonotype. CDR3 region: CASSYPAIGTGSTYEQYF. CDR3 bases: TGTGCCAGCAGTTACCCCGCTATCGGGACCGGGTCTACCTACGAGCAGTACTTC. V gene TRBV6-2 or TRBV6-3 combines with J gene TRBJ2-7, with D perhaps being TRBD1 or TRBD2 (5 bases each). Germline-derived CDR1 and CDR2 are MNHEY and SVGEGT. CDR3 length: 18 residues. The ends were cut back, 2 bases at V and 2 bases at J, with 22 bases in the middle.

This clonotype has only a few counts. The chain recombines TRBV6-1 with TRBJ1-2; no clear D gene. Per the germline V gene, CDR1 is MNHNS and CDR2 is SASEGT. This CDR3 has 13 residues. The V end lost 6 bases, the J end lost 2 bases, and 10 bases lay between the germline ends. The CDR3 is CASRTDLNYGYTF. The CDR3, as DNA: TGTGCCAGCAGAACAGACTTAAACTATGGCTACACCTTC.

This clonotype was found a few times. The chain couples TRBV6-6 to TRBJ1-3, with D possibly matching TRBD1 (5 bases). This CDR3 has 16 amino acids. V dropped 6 bases and J dropped 2 bases, with 17 bases sitting between them. CDR1 MNHNY and CDR2 SVGAGI come from the germline V gene (reference sequence). DNA of the CDR3: TGTGCCAGCAGCCTCTTGCGGGGCGCCGCTGGAAACACCATATATTTT. It yields the protein CASSLLRGAAGNTIYF.

V is TRBV12-3 or TRBV12-4 and J is TRBJ2-7, with TRBD2 matching 7 bases. After removal of 4 bases from V and 0 bases from J, the junction contained 6 bases not matched to a gene. The CDR3 has 15 residues. CDR3 region: CASSYSSGGSYEQYF. The DNA for the CDR3 is TGTGCCAGCAGTTATTCGTCGGGGGGCTCCTACGAGCAGTACTTC.

This clonotype was seen at least ten times. The chain links TRBV18 to TRBJ2-3; D gene unclear. Germline V gene data show CDR1 as KGHSH and CDR2 as LQKENI. The CDR3 spans 13 residues. V was pared by 4 bases and J by 0 bases, with 5 bases between. CDR3 DNA: TGTGCCAGCTCACGGGCGAGCACAGATACGCAGTATTTT. Protein sequence: CASSRASTDTQYF.

This clonotype was counted only a few times. The genes are TRBV7-2 and TRBJ2-4; 7 nucleotides match TRBD1. Per the germline V gene, CDR1 is SGHTA and CDR2 is FQGNSA. V shed 5 bases, J shed 5 bases, and the junction held 3 bases outside the gene matches. The length of the CDR3 is 13 residues. The CDR3 DNA follows: TGTGCCAGCAGCCCGACAGGGCAAAACATTCAGTACTTC. As protein: CASSPTGQNIQYF. Using reference TRBV7-2 and TRBJ2-4 for the parts outside the CDR3, the full variable domain is GAGVSQSPSNKVTEKGKDVELRCDPISGHTALYWYRQSLGQGLEFLIYFQGNSAPDKSGLPSDRFSAERTGGSVSTLTIQRTQQEDSAVYLCASSPTGQNIQYFGAGTRLSVL.

This clonotype has more than one count but fewer than ten. DNA of the CDR3: TGTGCCAGCAGCCCCGGACTAGCGGGAGGGCCGTCCAAAAACATTCAGTACTTC. This sequence encodes CASSPGLAGGPSKNIQYF. This chain connects TRBV5-4 to TRBJ2-4; 15 positions match TRBD2. The germline CDR1 and CDR2 sequences are SGHNT and YYREEE (reference sequence). This CDR3 is 18 amino acids long. After removal of 4 bases from V and 2 bases from J, the junction contained 7 bases not matched to a gene.

This clonotype was counted a few times. The chain couples TRBV6-5 to TRBJ1-2; D is ambiguous. V lost 5 bases to trimming and J lost 4 bases, with 14 bases between them. From germline, CDR1 is MNHEY and CDR2 SVGAGI. The CDR3 covers 14 residues. Here the CDR3 reads CASSPTSATYGYTF. Written as DNA, the CDR3 is TGTGCCAGCAGTCCGACTAGCGCTACCTATGGCTACACCTTC.

The chain couples TRBV4-3 to TRBJ2-7; tentatively, D is TRBD2 (7 bases). The V end lost 4 bases, the J end lost 3 bases, and 25 bases lay between the germline ends. The CDR3 has 18 amino acids. Germline assignment: CDR1 LGHNA and CDR2 YSLEER. CDR3 nucleotide sequence: TGCGCCAGCAGCCCTCAACCCCCGGGGGGCCAGACCCTCTACGAGCAGTACTTC. Its translation: CASSPQPPGGQTLYEQYF.

This clonotype was seen repeatedly, ten times or more. The CDR3 nucleotides are TGTGCCAGCAGGTCCGGCGGGAGCTACGAGCAGTACTTC. It codes for CASRSGGSYEQYF. The V call is TRBV27, the J call TRBJ2-7, with TRBD2 identical over 7 bases. V shed 6 bases, J shed 3 bases, and the junction held 5 bases outside the gene matches. This CDR3 spans 13 amino acids. Germline V gene lookup returns CDR1 MNHEY and CDR2 SMNVEV (reference sequence).

The gene calls are TRBV7-2 and TRBJ2-1; D gene unclear. The germline V gene encodes CDR1 SGHTA and CDR2 FQGNSA. Trimming removed 6 bases from V and 0 bases from J, with 9 bases in between. The CDR3 has 14 residues. The CDR3 spells CASRAANSYNEQFF. The CDR3 bases are TGTGCCAGCAGGGCGGCAAACTCCTACAATGAGCAGTTCTTC.

This clonotype appeared a few times. The V gene is TRBV7-2, the J gene TRBJ1-1, with unresolved D. Trimming stripped 4 bases from V and 2 bases from J, with 11 bases between. Germline-derived CDR1 and CDR2 are SGHTA and FQGNSA. The CDR3 sequence is 14 residues long. Here the CDR3 reads CASSSPTLNTEAFF. DNA of the CDR3: TGTGCCAGCAGCTCCCCGACTCTTAACACTGAAGCTTTCTTT.

This sequence joins TRBV5-1 and TRBJ1-1; D perhaps matches TRBD1 (5 bases). The V end lost 4 bases, the J end lost 2 bases, and 12 bases lay between the germline ends. The germline V gene has CDR1 SGHRS and CDR2 YFSETQ. The CDR3 sequence is 14 residues long. The CDR3 loop reads CASSGRDVNTEAFF. The CDR3 DNA follows: TGCGCCAGCAGCGGCCGGGACGTCAACACTGAAGCTTTCTTT. The whole variable domain, remainder taken from reference TRBV5-1 and TRBJ1-1, is KAGVTQTPRYLIKTRGQQVTLSCSPISGHRSVSWYQQTPGQGLQFLFEYFSETQRNKGNFPGRFSGRQFSNSRSEMNVSTLELGDSALYLCASSGRDVNTEAFFGQGTRLTVV.

This clonotype was observed at least ten times. V usage is TRBV7-3 and J usage is TRBJ1-2; 8 bases match TRBD1. The CDR3 consists of 13 residues. With V trimmed by 5 bases and J by 8 bases, 7 bases remained unmatched. Germline V gives CDR1 SGHTA, CDR2 FQGTGA. This chain's CDR3 is CASSTTGVVGYTF. CDR3 sequence (DNA): TGTGCCAGCAGCACGACAGGGGTGGTAGGCTACACCTTC.

This clonotype was recorded a few times. The rearrangement links TRBV7-2 to TRBJ2-1; TRBD1 might be the D (5 bases). V lost 1 base to trimming and J lost 12 bases, with 7 bases between them. Germline V gene data show CDR1 as SGHTA and CDR2 as FQGNSA. The CDR3 is 11 amino acids. CDR3 DNA sequence: TGTGCCAGCAGCTTAGTAAGGGGGCAGTTCTTC. Residues: CASSLVRGQFF. Variable domain in full (rest from reference TRBV7-2 and TRBJ2-1): GAGVSQSPSNKVTEKGKDVELRCDPISGHTALYWYRQSLGQGLEFLIYFQGNSAPDKSGLPSDRFSAERTGGSVSTLTIQRTQQEDSAVYLCASSLVRGQFFGPGTRLTVL.

The chain uses TRBV7-2 and TRBJ1-2; D is undetermined. Germline V CDR1 and CDR2: SGHTA, FQGNSA. V was trimmed by 2 bases and J by 1 base, leaving 14 bases between them. The CDR3 has 16 residues. CDR3 protein: CASSLTADSLNYGYTF. The CDR3 bases are TGTGCCAGCAGCTTAACGGCAGACTCCCTTAACTATGGCTACACCTTC.

This clonotype was counted a few times. V is TRBV7-9 and J is TRBJ1-1; D is unresolved. V was clipped by 5 bases and J by 0 bases, with 16 bases between them. The V gene's germline CDR1 is SEHNR and CDR2 FQNEAQ (reference sequence). This CDR3 contains 16 residues. The CDR3 region has the DNA TGTGCCAGCAGCCCCCGTTTGTCCGGGCTGAACACTGAAGCTTTCTTT. It specifies CASSPRLSGLNTEAFF. Full variable domain (missing parts from reference TRBV7-9 and TRBJ1-1): DTGVSQNPRHKITKRGQNVTFRCDPISEHNRLYWYRQTLGQGPEFLTYFQNEAQLEKSRLLSDRFSAERPKGSFSTLEIQRTEQGDSAMYLCASSPRLSGLNTEAFFGQGTRLTVV.

This clonotype was detected only a few times. The V call is TRBV6-5, the J call TRBJ2-1; D is unclear. Germline V lookup: CDR1 MNHEY, CDR2 SVGAGI. V was cut by 6 bases and J by 9 bases, with 12 bases left in between. The CDR3 has 12 residues. The CDR3 coding sequence is TGTGCCAGCAGGTTTGCGGTGATTGAGCAGTTCTTC. The encoded protein is CASRFAVIEQFF.

The V and J genes are TRBV4-2 and TRBJ1-1; D gene uncertain. The germline CDR1 and CDR2 sequences are LGHNA and YNFKEQ. With 0 bases removed from V and 1 base from J, the gap between germline ends came to 12 bases. CDR3 length: 16 amino acids. Written as DNA, the CDR3 is TGTGCCAGCAGCCAAGAGGGTACCAGAGCGAACACTGAAGCTTTCTTT. Encoded protein: CASSQEGTRANTEAFF.

This clonotype has a handful of counts. The chain uses TRBV7-9 and TRBJ1-6, with a possible D match to TRBD1 (6 bases). V was trimmed by 0 bases and J by 5 bases, leaving 8 bases between them. Germline CDR1 is SEHNR and CDR2 is FQNEAQ (reference sequence). The CDR3 covers 15 residues. CDR3 sequence: CASSLARQDNSPLHF. CDR3 coding DNA: TGTGCCAGCAGCTTAGCACGACAGGATAATTCACCCCTCCACTTT.

The chain links TRBV5-1 to TRBJ2-7; 9 bases are shared with TRBD2. The CDR3 spans 16 residues. CDR1 is SGHRS, CDR2 YFSETQ, per germline. The trim removed 4 bases at V and 5 bases at J, leaving 13 bases unmatched. CDR3 residues: CASSPYYSGSGHEQYF. In nucleotides, the CDR3 is TGCGCCAGCAGCCCTTACTATAGCGGGAGCGGCCACGAGCAGTACTTC.

This clonotype was recorded a few times. This chain joins TRBV3-1 and TRBJ1-3; D gene ambiguous. Trimming took 4 bases from V and 0 from J, leaving 16 bases between them. The germline CDR1 and CDR2 sequences are LGHDT and YNNKEL (reference sequence). The CDR3 consists of 17 residues. In DNA, the CDR3 is TGTGCCAGCAGCCGCCACGAGACGGTCAGCTCTGGAAACACCATATATTTT. Amino acids: CASSRHETVSSGNTIYF.

V gene TRBV7-2 combines with J gene TRBJ2-4; no firm D call. The CDR3 loop spans 14 amino acids. Trimming shortened V by 1 base and J by 7 bases, and 11 bases separated the two germline ends. Looked up from germline, CDR1 is SGHTA and CDR2 is FQGNSA. CDR3 bases: TGTGCCAGCAGCTTAGAAGGGTCCCCCAACATTCAGTACTTC. Residues: CASSLEGSPNIQYF.

The chain uses TRBV20-1 and TRBJ1-2, with 7 bases aligning to TRBD1. Germline CDR1 DFQATT, CDR2 SNEGSKA (reference sequence). The V and J ends lost 4 bases and 4 bases, in that order; junction bases with no gene match: 3. CDR3 length equals 12 residues. The CDR3 bases are TGCAGTGCTACGGGACAGACCTATGGCTACACCTTC. Translated: CSATGQTYGYTF.

This clonotype was counted at least ten times. This chain connects TRBV29-1 to TRBJ2-1; 7 bases line up with TRBD2. J lost 9 bases, V lost 6 bases, and 8 bases had no gene match. The CDR3 has 12 residues. Germline assignment: CDR1 SQVTM and CDR2 ANQGSEA. CDR3 amino acids: CSVLTGGPEQFF. The CDR3, as DNA: TGCAGCGTGCTAACGGGGGGTCCTGAGCAGTTCTTC.